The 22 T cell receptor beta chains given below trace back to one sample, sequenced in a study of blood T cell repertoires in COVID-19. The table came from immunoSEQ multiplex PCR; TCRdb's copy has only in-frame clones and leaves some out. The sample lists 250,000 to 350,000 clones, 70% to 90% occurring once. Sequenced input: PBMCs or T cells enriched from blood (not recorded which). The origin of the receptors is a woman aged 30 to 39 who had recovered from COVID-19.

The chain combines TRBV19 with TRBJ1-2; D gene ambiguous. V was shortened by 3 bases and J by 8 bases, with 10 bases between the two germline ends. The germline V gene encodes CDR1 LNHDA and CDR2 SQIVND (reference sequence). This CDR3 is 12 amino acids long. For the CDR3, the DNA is TGTGCCAGTAGTATCCTGGGAGACGGCTACACCTTC. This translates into CASSILGDGYTF.

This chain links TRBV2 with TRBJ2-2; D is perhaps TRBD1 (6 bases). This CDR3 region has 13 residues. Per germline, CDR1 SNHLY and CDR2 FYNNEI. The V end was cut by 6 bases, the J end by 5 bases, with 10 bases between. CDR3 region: CASRGQPTGELFF. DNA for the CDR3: TGTGCCAGCAGGGGACAACCGACCGGGGAGCTGTTTTTT.

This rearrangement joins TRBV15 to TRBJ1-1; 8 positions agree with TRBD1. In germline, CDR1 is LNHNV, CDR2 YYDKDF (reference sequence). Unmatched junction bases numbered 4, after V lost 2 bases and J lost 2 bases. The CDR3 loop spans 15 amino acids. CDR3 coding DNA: TGTGCCACCAGCAGAACGGACAGGGTTAACACTGAAGCTTTCTTT. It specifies CATSRTDRVNTEAFF.

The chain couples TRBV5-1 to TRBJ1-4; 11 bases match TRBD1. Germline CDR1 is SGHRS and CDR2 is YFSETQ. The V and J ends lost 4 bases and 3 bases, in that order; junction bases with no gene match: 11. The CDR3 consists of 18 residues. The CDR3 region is CASSPRGQGARANEKLFF. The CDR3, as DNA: TGCGCCAGCAGCCCGAGAGGACAGGGGGCGCGGGCTAATGAAAAACTGTTTTTT.

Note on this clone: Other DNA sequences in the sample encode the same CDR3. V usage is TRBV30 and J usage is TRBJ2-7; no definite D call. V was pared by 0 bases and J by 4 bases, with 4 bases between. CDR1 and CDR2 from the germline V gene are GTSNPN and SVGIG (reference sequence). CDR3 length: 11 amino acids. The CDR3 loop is CAWSVLYEQYF. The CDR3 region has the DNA TGTGCCTGGAGTGTACTATACGAGCAGTACTTC.

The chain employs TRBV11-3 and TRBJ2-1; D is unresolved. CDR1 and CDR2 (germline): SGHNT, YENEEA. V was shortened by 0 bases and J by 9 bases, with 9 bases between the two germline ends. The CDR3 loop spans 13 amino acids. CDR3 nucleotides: TGTGCCAGCAGCTTAGATCAAGGCGGTGAGCAGTTCTTC. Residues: CASSLDQGGEQFF. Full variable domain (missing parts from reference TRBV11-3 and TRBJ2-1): EAGVVQSPRYKIIEKKQPVAFWCNPISGHNTLYWYLQNLGQGPELLIRYENEEAVDDSQLPKDRFSAERLKGVDSTLKIQPAELGDSAVYLCASSLDQGGEQFFGPGTRLTVL.

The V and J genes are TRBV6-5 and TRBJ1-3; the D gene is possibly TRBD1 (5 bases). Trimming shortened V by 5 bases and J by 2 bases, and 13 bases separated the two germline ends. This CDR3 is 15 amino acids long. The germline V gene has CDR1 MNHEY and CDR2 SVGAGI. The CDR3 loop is CASSITETAGNTIYF. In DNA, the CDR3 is TGTGCCAGCAGTATTACCGAGACAGCTGGAAACACCATATATTTT.

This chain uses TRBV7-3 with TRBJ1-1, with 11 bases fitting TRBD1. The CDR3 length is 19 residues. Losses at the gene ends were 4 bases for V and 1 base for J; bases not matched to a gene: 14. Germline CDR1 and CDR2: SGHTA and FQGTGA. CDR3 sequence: CASSYLGQGASFGNTEAFF. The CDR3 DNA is TGTGCCAGCAGCTACCTCGGACAGGGGGCCTCCTTCGGGAACACTGAAGCTTTCTTT.

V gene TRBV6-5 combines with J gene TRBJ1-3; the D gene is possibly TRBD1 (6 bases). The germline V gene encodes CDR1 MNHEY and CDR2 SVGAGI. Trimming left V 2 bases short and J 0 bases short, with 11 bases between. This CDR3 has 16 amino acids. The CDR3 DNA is TGTGCCAGCAGTTACCTCGGACAGAACTCTGGAAACACCATATATTTT. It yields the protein CASSYLGQNSGNTIYF.

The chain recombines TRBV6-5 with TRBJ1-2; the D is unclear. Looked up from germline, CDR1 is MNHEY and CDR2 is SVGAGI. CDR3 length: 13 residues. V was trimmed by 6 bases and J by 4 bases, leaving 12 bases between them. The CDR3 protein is CASRHAGSYGYTF. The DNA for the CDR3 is TGTGCCAGCAGACATGCGGGGTCCTATGGCTACACCTTC.

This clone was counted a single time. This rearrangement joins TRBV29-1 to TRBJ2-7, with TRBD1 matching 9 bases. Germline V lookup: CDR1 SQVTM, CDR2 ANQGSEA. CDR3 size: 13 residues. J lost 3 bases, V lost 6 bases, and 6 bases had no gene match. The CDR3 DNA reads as TGCAGCGTCGGGACAGGGAAAGGCTACGAGCAGTACTTC. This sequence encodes CSVGTGKGYEQYF.

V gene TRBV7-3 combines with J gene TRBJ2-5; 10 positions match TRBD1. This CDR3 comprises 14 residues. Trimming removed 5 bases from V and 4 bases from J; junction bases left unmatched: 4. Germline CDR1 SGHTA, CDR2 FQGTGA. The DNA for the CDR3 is TGTGCCAGCAGCCCGACAGGGGGCGGAGAGACCCAGTACTTC. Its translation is CASSPTGGGETQYF.

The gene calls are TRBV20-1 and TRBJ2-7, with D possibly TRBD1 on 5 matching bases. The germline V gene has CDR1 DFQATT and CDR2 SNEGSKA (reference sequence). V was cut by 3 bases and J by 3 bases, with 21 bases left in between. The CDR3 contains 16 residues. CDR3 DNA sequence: TGCAGTGCTAGTCCTATACTGGGGCTAGGGGACTACGAGCAGTACTTC. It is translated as CSASPILGLGDYEQYF.

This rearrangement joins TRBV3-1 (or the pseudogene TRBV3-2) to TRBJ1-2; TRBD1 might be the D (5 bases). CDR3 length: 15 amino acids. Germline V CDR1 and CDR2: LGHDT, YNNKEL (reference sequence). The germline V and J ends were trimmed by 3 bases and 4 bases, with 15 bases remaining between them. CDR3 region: CASSQAPGGGYGYTF. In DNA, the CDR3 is TGTGCCAGCAGCCAGGCCCCGGGGGGAGGCTATGGCTACACCTTC.

CDR3 residues: CASLTWPGGNEQFF. CDR3 nucleotides: TGTGCCAGCCTGACTTGGCCGGGAGGCAATGAGCAGTTCTTC. The chain employs TRBV6-5 and TRBJ2-1, with 7 bases aligning to TRBD2. CDR1 is MNHEY, CDR2 SVGAGI, per germline. The CDR3 loop spans 14 amino acids. Unmatched junction bases numbered 10, after V lost 8 bases and J lost 6 bases.

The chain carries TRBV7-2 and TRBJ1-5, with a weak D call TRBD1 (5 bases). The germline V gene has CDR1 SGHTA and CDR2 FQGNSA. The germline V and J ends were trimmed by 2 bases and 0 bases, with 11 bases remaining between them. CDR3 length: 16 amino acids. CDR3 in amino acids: CASSLHQGYSNQPQHF. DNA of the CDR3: TGTGCCAGCAGCTTACATCAGGGTTATAGCAATCAGCCCCAGCATTTT.

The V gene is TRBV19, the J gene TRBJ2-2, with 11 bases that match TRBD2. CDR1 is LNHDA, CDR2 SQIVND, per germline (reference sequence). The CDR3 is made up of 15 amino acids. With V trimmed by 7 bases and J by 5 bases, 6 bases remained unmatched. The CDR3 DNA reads TGTGCCAGTAAACCTAGACTAGCGGGAACCGGGGAGCTGTTTTTT. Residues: CASKPRLAGTGELFF.

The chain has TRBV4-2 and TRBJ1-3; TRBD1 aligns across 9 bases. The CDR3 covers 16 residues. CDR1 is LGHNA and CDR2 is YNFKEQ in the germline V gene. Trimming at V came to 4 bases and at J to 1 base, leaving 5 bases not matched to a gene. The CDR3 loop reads CASSPETGGSGNTIYF. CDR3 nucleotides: TGTGCCAGCAGCCCAGAGACAGGGGGTTCTGGAAACACCATATATTTT.

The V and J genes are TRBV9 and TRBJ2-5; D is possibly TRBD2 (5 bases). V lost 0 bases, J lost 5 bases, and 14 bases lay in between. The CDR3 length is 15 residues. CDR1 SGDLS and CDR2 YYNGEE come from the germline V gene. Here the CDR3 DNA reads TGTGCCAGCAGCGTAGCGGGGTGGGTGCAGGAGACCCAGTACTTC. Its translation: CASSVAGWVQETQYF.

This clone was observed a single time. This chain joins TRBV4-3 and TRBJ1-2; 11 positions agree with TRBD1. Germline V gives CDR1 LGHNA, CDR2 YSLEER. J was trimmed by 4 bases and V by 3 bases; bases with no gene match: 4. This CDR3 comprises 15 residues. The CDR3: CASSHGDRGTYGYTF. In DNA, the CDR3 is TGCGCCAGCAGCCATGGGGACAGGGGGACCTATGGCTACACCTTC.

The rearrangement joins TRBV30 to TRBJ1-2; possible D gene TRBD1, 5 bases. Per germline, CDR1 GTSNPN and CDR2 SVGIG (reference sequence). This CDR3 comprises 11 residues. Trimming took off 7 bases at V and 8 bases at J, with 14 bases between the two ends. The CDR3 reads CASTPGDGYTF. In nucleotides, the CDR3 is TGTGCCTCCACCCCGGGGGACGGCTACACCTTC.

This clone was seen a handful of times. The CDR3, as DNA: TGTGCCAGCAGTTCCGGGTCCCTCTATGGCTACACCTTC. This encodes CASSSGSLYGYTF. The V gene is TRBV28, the J gene TRBJ1-2; D unresolved. Germline V gene lookup returns CDR1 MDHEN and CDR2 SYDVKM. The CDR3 consists of 13 residues. Trimming left V 4 bases short and J 4 bases short, with 10 bases between.